These T cell receptor beta chains were read from a single sample in a study of monozygotic twins with inflammatory bowel disease. With the 5' RACE reads reprocessed, TCRdb shows one record per CDR3 protein and no DNA. Seen in this sample are 350,000 to 550,000 distinct CDR3 sequences; the ten most common clones hold 2% to 3%. What was sequenced was blood. The receptors come from a human donor with ulcerative colitis or Crohn's disease, or a healthy co-twin of an affected twin (not recorded which). Both conserved end residues are part of each CDR3.

j_gene,v_gene,CDR3aa
TRBJ2-1,TRBV19,CASTLLGRSSYNEQFF
TRBJ1-1,TRBV5-1,CASSLNPENTEAFF
TRBJ2-2,TRBV6-5,CASSYQGIGTGELFF
TRBJ1-3,TRBV20-1,CSASAGTGNTIYF
TRBJ2-3,TRBV7-2,CASSLTSLNADTQYF
TRBJ1-3,TRBV3-1,CASSQDLQVLRNTIYF
TRBJ2-7,TRBV7-9,CASTASGAYEQYF
TRBJ2-7,TRBV5-1,CASSLNPGQASYEQYF
TRBJ2-5,TRBV29-1,CSVVVGGDPKETQYF
TRBJ2-3,TRBV6-1,CASSRFRGTTDTQYF
TRBJ1-1,TRBV10-3,CAISRGGANTEAFF
TRBJ2-1,TRBV29-1,CSTFTGYNEQFF
TRBJ2-3,TRBV14,CASSQDRGITGGTQYF
TRBJ1-1,TRBV30,CAWSGQGNTEAFF
TRBJ1-6,TRBV5-1,CASSLGQAYNSPLHF
TRBJ1-6,TRBV6-6,CASNPVDNSPLHF
TRBJ1-1,TRBV6-6,CASRIGDTEAFF
TRBJ2-3,TRBV5-1,CASSLEGGASTDTQYF
TRBJ1-2,TRBV3-1,CASSQAPRVHYGYTF
TRBJ2-7,TRBV14,CASSQDLAGPEQYF
TRBJ2-2,TRBV24-1,CATSDLTFGQGNTGELFF
TRBJ2-4,TRBV12-3/TRBV12-4,CASSLLGGSAKNIQYF
TRBJ2-1,TRBV7-9,CASSLLSEKPYNEQFF
TRBJ2-7,TRBV9,CASSVGTGVLYEQYF
TRBJ2-5,TRBV3-1,CASSQFRDMLGETQYF
TRBJ2-6,TRBV30,CAWCVRGSGANVLTF
TRBJ2-5,TRBV4-1,CASSHGTSGGAWQETQYF
TRBJ1-1,TRBV4-1,CASSQDKRNTEAFF
TRBJ2-4,TRBV10-3,CAISALMPGGGDIQYF
TRBJ1-2,TRBV5-1,CASSFEGEGYTF
TRBJ2-2,TRBV28,CASRSGQGGTGELFF